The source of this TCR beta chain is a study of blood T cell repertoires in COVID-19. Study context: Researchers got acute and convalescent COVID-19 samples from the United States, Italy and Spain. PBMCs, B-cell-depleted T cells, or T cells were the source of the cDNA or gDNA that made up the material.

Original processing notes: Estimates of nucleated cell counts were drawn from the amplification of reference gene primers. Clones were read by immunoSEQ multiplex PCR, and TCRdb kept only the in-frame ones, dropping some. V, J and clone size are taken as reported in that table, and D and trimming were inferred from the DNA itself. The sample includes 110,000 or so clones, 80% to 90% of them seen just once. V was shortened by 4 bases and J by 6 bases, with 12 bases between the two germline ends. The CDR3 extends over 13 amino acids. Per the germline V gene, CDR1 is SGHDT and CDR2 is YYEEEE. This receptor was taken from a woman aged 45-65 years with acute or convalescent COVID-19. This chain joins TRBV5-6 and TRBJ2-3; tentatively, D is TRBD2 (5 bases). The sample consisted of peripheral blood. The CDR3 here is CASSPDYPDTQYF. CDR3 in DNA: TGTGCCAGCAGCCCCGACTACCCCGATACGCAGTATTTT.